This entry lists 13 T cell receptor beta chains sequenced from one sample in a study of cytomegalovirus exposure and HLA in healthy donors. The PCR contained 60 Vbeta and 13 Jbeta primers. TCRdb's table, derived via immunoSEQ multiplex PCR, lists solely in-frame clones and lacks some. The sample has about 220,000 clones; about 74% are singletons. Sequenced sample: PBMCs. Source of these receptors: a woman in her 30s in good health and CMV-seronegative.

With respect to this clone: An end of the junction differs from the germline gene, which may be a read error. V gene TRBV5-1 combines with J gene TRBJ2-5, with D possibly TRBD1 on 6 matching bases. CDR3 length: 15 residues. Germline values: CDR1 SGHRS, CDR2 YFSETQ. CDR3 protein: CASSLGLRGLEIQYF. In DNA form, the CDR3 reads TGCGCCAGCAGCTTAGGGCTCAGGGGCCTAGAGATCCAGTACTTC.

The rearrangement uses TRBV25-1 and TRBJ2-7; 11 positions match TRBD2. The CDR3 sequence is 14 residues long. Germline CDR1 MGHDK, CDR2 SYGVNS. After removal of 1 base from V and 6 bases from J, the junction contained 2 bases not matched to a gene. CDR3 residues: CASSEFGTSGEQYF. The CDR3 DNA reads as TGTGCCAGCAGTGAATTTGGGACTAGCGGCGAGCAGTACTTC.

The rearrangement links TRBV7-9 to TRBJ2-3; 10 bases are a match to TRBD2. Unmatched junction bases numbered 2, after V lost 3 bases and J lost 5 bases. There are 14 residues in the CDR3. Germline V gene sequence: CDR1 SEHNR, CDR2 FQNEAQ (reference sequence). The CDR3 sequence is CASSLSSGRDTQYF. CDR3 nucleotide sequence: TGTGCCAGCAGCTTGTCTAGCGGGAGAGATACGCAGTATTTT.

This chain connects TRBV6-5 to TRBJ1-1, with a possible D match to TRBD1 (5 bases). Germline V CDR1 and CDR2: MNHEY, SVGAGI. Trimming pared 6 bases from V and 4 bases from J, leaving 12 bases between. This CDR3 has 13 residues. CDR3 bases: TGTGCCAGCAGCCCCCCTGGGGCCACTGAAGCTTTCTTT. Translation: CASSPPGATEAFF.

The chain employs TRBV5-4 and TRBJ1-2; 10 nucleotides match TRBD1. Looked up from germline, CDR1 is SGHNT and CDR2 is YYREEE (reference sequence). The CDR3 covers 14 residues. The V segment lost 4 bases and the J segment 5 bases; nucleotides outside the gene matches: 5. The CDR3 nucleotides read TGTGCCAGCAGCCCCGGGACAGGGGATTATGGCTACACCTTC. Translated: CASSPGTGDYGYTF.

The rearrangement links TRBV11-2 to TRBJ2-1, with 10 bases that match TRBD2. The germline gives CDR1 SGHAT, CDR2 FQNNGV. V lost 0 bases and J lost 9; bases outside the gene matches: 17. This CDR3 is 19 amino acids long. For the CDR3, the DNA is TGTGCCAGCAGCTTAGATCCCCCCAGAGTTCTAGCGGGAGCTGGTGAGCAGTTCTTC. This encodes CASSLDPPRVLAGAGEQFF.

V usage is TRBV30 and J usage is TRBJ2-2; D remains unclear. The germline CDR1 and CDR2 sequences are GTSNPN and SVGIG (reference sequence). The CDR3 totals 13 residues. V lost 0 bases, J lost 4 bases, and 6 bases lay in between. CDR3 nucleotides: TGTGCCTGGAGTGTGGTCGGCACCGGGGAGCTGTTTTTT. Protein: CAWSVVGTGELFF.

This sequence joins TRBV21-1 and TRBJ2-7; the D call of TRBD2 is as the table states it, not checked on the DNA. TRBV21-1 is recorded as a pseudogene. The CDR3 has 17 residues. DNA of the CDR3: TGTGCCAGCAGCAAAGGGTCAGCGCCCACCTGCACGGGGGAGCAGTACTTC. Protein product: CASSKGSAPTCTGEQYF.

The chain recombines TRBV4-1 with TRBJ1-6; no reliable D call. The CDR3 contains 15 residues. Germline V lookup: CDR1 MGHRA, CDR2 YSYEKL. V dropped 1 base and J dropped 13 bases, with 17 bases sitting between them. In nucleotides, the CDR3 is TGCGCCAGCAGCCAAGTAAGTTCCTCGGTGTGGCCCCTCCACTTT. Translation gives CASSQVSSSVWPLHF.

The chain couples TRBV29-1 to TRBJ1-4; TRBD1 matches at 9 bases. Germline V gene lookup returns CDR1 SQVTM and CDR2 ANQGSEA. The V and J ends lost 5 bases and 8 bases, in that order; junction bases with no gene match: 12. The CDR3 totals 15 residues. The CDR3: CSVKTRTGVGEKLFF. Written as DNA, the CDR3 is TGCAGCGTTAAAACACGGACAGGGGTTGGAGAAAAACTGTTTTTT.

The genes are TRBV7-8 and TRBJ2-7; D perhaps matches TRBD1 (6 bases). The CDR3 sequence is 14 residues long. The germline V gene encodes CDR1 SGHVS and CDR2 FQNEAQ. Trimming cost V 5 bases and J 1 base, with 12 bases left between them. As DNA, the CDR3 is TGTGCCAGCAGCCCCCAGGGGTTTTCCTACGAGCAGTACTTC. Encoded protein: CASSPQGFSYEQYF.

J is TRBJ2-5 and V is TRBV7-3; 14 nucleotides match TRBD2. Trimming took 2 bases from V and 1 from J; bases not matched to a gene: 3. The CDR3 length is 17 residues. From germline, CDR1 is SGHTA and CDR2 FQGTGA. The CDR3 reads CASSLWGTSGGQETQYF. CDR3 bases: TGTGCCAGCAGCTTATGGGGGACTAGCGGGGGCCAAGAGACCCAGTACTTC.

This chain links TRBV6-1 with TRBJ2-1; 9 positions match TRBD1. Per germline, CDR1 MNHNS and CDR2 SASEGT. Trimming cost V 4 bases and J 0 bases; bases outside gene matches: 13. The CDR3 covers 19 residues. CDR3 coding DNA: TGTGCCAGCAGTGGTCCGGGACAGGGTTCGACTCTCTCCTACAATGAGCAGTTCTTC. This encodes CASSGPGQGSTLSYNEQFF.